This TCR beta chain was identified during a study of spatial heterogeneity in lung cancer (dated by TCRdb to between 2017 and 2020). Describing the broader study: More beta-chain than alpha-chain transcripts were consistently detected, likely reflecting higher beta-chain transcript abundance. In the raw uncorrected reads, each unique combination of TCR and UMI appeared on average more than ten times. TCR alpha and beta repertoires were quantitatively compared across multiple tumor regions, matched nontumor lung and blood in non-small cell lung cancer. Both alpha and beta chains were TCR-sequenced in 200 or so tumor regions, 64 matched nontumor lung samples and some 56 PBMC samples obtained at surgery. The study linked features of the TCR repertoire to counts of nonsynonymous mutations, which were determined by whole-exome sequencing of tumor tissue.

Libraries were made using 5' RACE. Instrument on record: NextSeq 500. The TCR library protocol attached a unique molecular identifier to each TCR cDNA molecule to allow correction of PCR and sequencing errors. Per the authors' processing: TCR identification, UMI-based error correction and CDR3 extraction were performed with Decombinator tools. TCRs above a frequency of 2 per 1,000, corresponding to the top 1% of the tumor frequency distribution, were defined as expanded. Rényi diversity was computed with the R vegan package after subsampling each repertoire 100 times to 5,000 TCRs. CDR3 similarity networks were constructed using string-kernel similarity of amino acid triplets, with links drawn between CDR3s whose pairwise similarity was above 0.82. In-frame beta chains were kept once TCRdb had trimmed the public reads at Q25 with fastp and called clones with MiXCR. Rows with one shared CDR3 protein collapse into an entry with the most common genes and DNA. The V and J calls shown here were made by TCRdb, not taken from the authors' results. This sample gives 55,000 to 70,000 distinct CDR3 sequences in total; roughly 6.4% of them show up just once. The ten top clones hold approximately 15% of the sample.

In light of the paper, this sample's time point label describes: sample taken at primary tumor resection. The donors were fewer than 90 patients from the lung TRACERx cohort who had early-stage, untreated non-small cell lung cancer. TCR sequencing used whole RNA extracted from tumor and nontumor lung tissue, or from cryopreserved PBMC samples, without cell sorting. A patient was chosen for TCR sequencing only when enough RNA was available from at least two tumor regions. This clonotype was seen more than once but under ten times. The clone's antigen remains unknown. The record has no base qualities; no much larger clone is one base away. What the authors observed across the whole study: Confirming at a functional level the hypothesis that regional TCRs recognize regional mutations was considered to require additional single-cell paired TCR alpha and beta sequencing. Ubiquitous expanded tumor TCRs were found in blood more often at tumor resection than at routine follow-up.

The clonotype comes from a female donor with early-stage non-small cell lung cancer. The sample here was PBMCs, taken at surgery.

The nucleotides read TGTGCCAGCAGCCGGGCCCTCTATGGCTACACCTTC. This gives the protein CASSRALYGYTF. The chain is encoded by TRBV5-6 joined to TRBJ1-2; the D gene assignment is ambiguous. The germline V gene yields SGHDT for CDR1 and YYEEEE for CDR2. Trimming at the junction amounts to 4 bases on V and 4 bases on J, and the germline ends lie 8 bases apart. The CDR3, cysteine through phenylalanine, is 12 amino acids long. The entry retains the CDR3 DNA only, 36 bases that are in frame from base 1.